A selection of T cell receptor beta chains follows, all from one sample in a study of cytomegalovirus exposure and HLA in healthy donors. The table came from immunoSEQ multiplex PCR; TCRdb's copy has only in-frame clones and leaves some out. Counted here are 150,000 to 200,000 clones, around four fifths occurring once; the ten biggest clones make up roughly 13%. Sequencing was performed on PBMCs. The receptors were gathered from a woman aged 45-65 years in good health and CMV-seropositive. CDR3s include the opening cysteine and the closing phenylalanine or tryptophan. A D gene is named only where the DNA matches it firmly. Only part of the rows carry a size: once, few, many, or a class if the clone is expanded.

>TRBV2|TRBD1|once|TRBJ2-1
CASTRDSHEVNEQFF
TGTGCCAGCACCAGGGACAGCCACGAGGTAAATGAGCAGTTCTTC
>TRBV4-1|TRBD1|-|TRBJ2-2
CASSQIRGQNTGELFF
TGCGCCAGCAGCCAAATAAGGGGGCAGAACACCGGGGAGCTGTTTTTT
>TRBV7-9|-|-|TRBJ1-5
CASSSVNQPQHF
TGTGCCAGCAGCTCCGTAAATCAGCCCCAGCATTTT
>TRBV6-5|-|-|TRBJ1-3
CASREGNTIYF
TGTGCCTCCCGCGAGGGAAACACCATATATTTT
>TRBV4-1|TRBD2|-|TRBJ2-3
CASSPAGLAGRDTQYF
TGCGCCAGCAGCCCTGCAGGACTAGCGGGGAGAGATACGCAGTATTTT
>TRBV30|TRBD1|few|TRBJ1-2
CAWRVWGTGGPANYGYTF
TGTGCCTGGAGGGTCTGGGGGACAGGGGGTCCAGCTAACTATGGCTACACCTTC
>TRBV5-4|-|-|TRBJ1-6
CASSSGGHNSPLHF
TGTGCCAGCAGCTCAGGAGGACATAATTCACCCCTCCACTTT
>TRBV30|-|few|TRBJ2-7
CAWSLDSYEQYF
TGTGCCTGGAGTTTAGACTCCTACGAGCAGTACTTC
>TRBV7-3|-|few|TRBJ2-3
CASSAGQEDTQYF
TGTGCCAGCAGCGCGGGTCAGGAAGATACGCAGTATTTT
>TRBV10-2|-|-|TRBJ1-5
CASSETVLNQPQHF
TGCGCCAGCAGTGAAACGGTCCTCAATCAGCCCCAGCATTTT
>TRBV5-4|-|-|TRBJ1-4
CASSLRGVSEKLFF
TGTGCCAGCAGCTTGCGTGGTGTTAGTGAAAAACTGTTTTTT
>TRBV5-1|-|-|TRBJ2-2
CASSDLTVNTGELFF
TGCGCCAGCAGCGATCTCACAGTAAACACCGGGGAGCTGTTTTTT
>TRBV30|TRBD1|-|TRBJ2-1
CACLGDRIEQFF
TGTGCCTGCTTGGGGGACAGAATTGAGCAGTTCTTC
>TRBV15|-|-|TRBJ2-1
CATSRENSPFLSEQFF
TGTGCCACCAGCAGAGAGAACAGCCCCTTTCTTAGTGAGCAGTTCTTC
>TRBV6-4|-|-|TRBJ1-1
CASSLGRNTEAFF
TGTGCCAGCAGTCTAGGGAGGAACACTGAAGCTTTCTTT
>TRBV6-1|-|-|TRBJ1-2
CATNRDAPRYGYTF
TGTGCCACTAATCGGGATGCCCCTAGGTATGGCTACACCTTC
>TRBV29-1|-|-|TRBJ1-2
CSVGRGNYGYTF
TGCAGCGTGGGGCGGGGAAACTATGGCTACACCTTC